This T cell receptor beta chain was recovered during a study of tumor and adjacent non-tumor tissue in lung cancer (dated by TCRdb to 2016 to 2019). With respect to the entire study: Of the cohort, eleven to twelve patients had adenocarcinoma, 2 had squamous cell carcinoma and 1 had small cell lung cancer. Over 25 paired specimens, one tumor and one normal lung sample per patient, were profiled by TCRbeta CDR3 sequencing. The study compared bulk TCRbeta repertoires between lung tumor tissue and matched distant non-tumor lung tissue from approximately 14 lung cancer patients. Sequencing generated a total of 95 million to 150 million productive TCRbeta reads, averaging roughly 4.4 million reads per sample. The 15 enrolled patients, of whom some ten were men and 5 were women, were aged about 30 to 85 years and were diagnosed with TNM stage I to III disease.

General conclusions and limits of the study: In normal lung, the top 100 clones accounted for a significantly larger cumulative share of the repertoire than in tumor tissue. Only around 15 patients were included in the cohort, and the need for larger samples and more detailed clinical data was noted by the authors. Tumor tissue showed significantly greater TCR diversity (inverse Simpson) than normal lung tissue (about 410 vs 180, P = 0.0075, Mann-Whitney U test). Neither the sequencing platform nor unique molecular identifiers are mentioned in the methods. Because peripheral blood was not sequenced, blood TCRbeta repertoires in the lung cancer patients of the study were not examined. TCR diversity was significantly higher in younger patients, and greater tumor TCR diversity was associated with shorter overall survival and shorter disease-free survival.

RNA was extracted from bulk unsorted tissue and checked for quality with a NanoDrop ND-1000 and an Agilent 2100. The normal lung samples consisted of distant non-tumor tissue collected more than 3 cm from the tumor edge. All donors had newly diagnosed lung cancer, had not received prior chemotherapy, and were admitted for thoracic surgery in China between August and November 2014. Anyone who had undergone radiotherapy or chemotherapy before, or who had another cancer at the same time, was left out of the study. Pieces of surgical tissue measuring about 1-2.1 cm3 were kept in RNAlater solution and stored at -80 degrees C until use. Receptors were amplified or captured by multiplex PCR. Sequencing took place on an Illumina HiSeq 2500. Following protocols modified from ARM-PCR, the researchers constructed TCRbeta libraries through three rounds of nested PCR with primers (Table S4). Before sequencing, PCR products of 200-500 bp were cut from the gel and purified using the QIAquick gel extraction kit. In the authors' own workflow: Trimmomatic was used to clean the reads, FLASH merged the cleaned reads into complete CDR3 sequences, and MiTCR assigned the sequences to V(D)J germline segments. VDJtools was used to compute clonal diversity as the inverse Simpson's index. A read counted as productive if the sequence was in-frame and lacked a premature stop codon. TCRdb passed the public sequencing reads through fastp at Q25 and MiXCR, retaining productive beta sequences. Every entry covers one CDR3 protein and lists the most common genes and DNA from its rows. None of the V and J calls come from the authors' own analysis; TCRdb made them. Here the sample has under 95,000 distinct CDR3 sequences; 70% to 90% occur a single time. The ten largest clonotypes hold roughly half of the sample.

A word on this clonotype: No antigen is known for it. It is likely a read error, because the conserved phenylalanine at the end of the CDR3 is missing.

The TCR sequence derives from a man aged 60 to 69 with non-small cell lung cancer. Input material: distant non-tumor lung tissue.

The CDR3 is CASSFRQSGAETQYL. The DNA sequence is TGTGCCAGCAGTTTTCGACAGAGTGGCGCGGAGACCCAGTACCTC. The chain employs TRBV7-3 and TRBJ2-5; a tentative D match to TRBD1 spans 5 bases. The CDR3 numbers 15 amino acids, ends counted. Only the CDR3 DNA stays, 45 bases, in frame from base 1. CDR1 and CDR2, looked up from the germline V gene, are SGHTA and FQGTGA. V lost 6 bases and J lost 5 bases; the stretch between them is 19 bases long.